The 28 T cell receptor beta chains presented below share a single source sample, sequenced in a study of shared clonotypes between healthy human individuals. Sequencing was performed with immunoSEQ multiplex PCR; in TCRdb, only in-frame clones are kept and a portion is missing. The sample includes approximately 2.1 million clones, approximately 93% seen only once; the top ten take roughly 0.36%. Specimen: naive CD4+ T cells from PBMCs. As for subset: CD45RA+ positively selected. The origin of the receptors is a man between 18 and 35 years old in good health. Some clones in this sample may be carry-over from other donors' samples.

The gene calls are TRBV6-5 and TRBJ1-2, with a possible D match to TRBD1 (6 bases). Germline lookup yields CDR1 MNHEY and CDR2 SVGAGI. The CDR3 runs to 15 residues. V dropped 6 bases and J dropped 8 bases, with 22 bases sitting between them. CDR3 sequence: CASRPPKTGSPGYTF. The DNA of the CDR3 is TGTGCCAGCAGACCCCCCAAGACAGGTTCACCCGGCTACACCTTC.

This clone showed up just once. The chain carries TRBV4-3 and TRBJ2-5; TRBD2 might be the D (5 bases). V was clipped by 0 bases and J by 5 bases, with 16 bases between them. The CDR3 contains 16 residues. The germline V gene has CDR1 LGHNA and CDR2 YSLEER. The CDR3 coding sequence is TGCGCCAGCAGCCAAGATCTTGCGGGCTGGTCTGAGACCCAGTACTTC. Protein: CASSQDLAGWSETQYF.

The V and J genes are TRBV7-9 and TRBJ1-2; 7 bases line up with TRBD1. CDR1 is SEHNR, CDR2 FQNEAQ, per germline (reference sequence). Trimming cost V 3 bases and J 5 bases; bases outside gene matches: 9. The CDR3 is made up of 15 amino acids. The CDR3: CASSFVEQGQYGYTF. The DNA for the CDR3 is TGTGCCAGCAGCTTTGTGGAACAGGGACAGTATGGCTACACCTTC. The variable domain in full, completed from reference TRBV7-9 and TRBJ1-2, reads DTGVSQNPRHKITKRGQNVTFRCDPISEHNRLYWYRQTLGQGPEFLTYFQNEAQLEKSRLLSDRFSAERPKGSFSTLEIQRTEQGDSAMYLCASSFVEQGQYGYTFGSGTRLTVV.

The rearrangement joins TRBV27 to TRBJ2-1; D gene unclear. CDR3 length: 17 residues. CDR1 and CDR2 from the germline V gene are MNHEY and SMNVEV (reference sequence). Deletions cut 2 bases from V and 1 base from J, with 15 bases between. CDR3 nucleotide sequence: TGTGCCAGCAGTTTAGGTGTCCCGGTTAGTTCCTACAATGAGCAGTTCTTC. It encodes CASSLGVPVSSYNEQFF.

The chain employs TRBV28 and TRBJ2-3; 11 bases align to TRBD1. The V and J ends lost 7 bases and 5 bases, in that order; junction bases with no gene match: 11. This CDR3 region has 16 residues. Germline V gene data show CDR1 as MDHEN and CDR2 as SYDVKM. CDR3 sequence (DNA): TGTGCCAGCACCCTGGGCGGGACAGGGGGGATAGATACGCAGTATTTT. The encoded protein is CASTLGGTGGIDTQYF.

Comment on this clone: The sample has other DNA sequences that encode this CDR3 too. This sequence joins TRBV28 and TRBJ2-3; 7 nucleotides match TRBD1. The J segment lost 1 base and the V segment lost 4 bases, leaving 2 bases of the junction unmatched. In germline, CDR1 is MDHEN, CDR2 SYDVKM. CDR3 length equals 14 residues. The CDR3, as DNA: TGTGCCAGCAGTTCAACAGGGGGCACAGATACGCAGTATTTT. Amino acid sequence: CASSSTGGTDTQYF.

The chain carries TRBV5-1 and TRBJ1-4; TRBD1 agrees at 8 bases. The CDR3 has 16 amino acids. J lost 7 bases, V lost 4 bases, and 12 bases had no gene match. Germline CDR1 reads SGHRS; CDR2 reads YFSETQ. The CDR3 loop reads CASSIGSLGTGEKLFF. In DNA form, the CDR3 reads TGCGCCAGCAGCATAGGTTCCCTGGGGACAGGTGAAAAACTGTTTTTT.

J is TRBJ2-7 and V is TRBV16; D possibly corresponds to TRBD2 (6 bases). Germline V lookup: CDR1 KGHSY, CDR2 FQNENV. The CDR3 has 14 amino acids. The V and J ends lost 5 bases and 7 bases respectively, with 18 bases between them. This CDR3 is CASSIWAGLGEQYF. The CDR3 coding sequence is TGTGCCAGCAGCATCTGGGCGGGACTCGGGGAGCAGTACTTC.

This sequence joins TRBV29-1 and TRBJ2-7, with TRBD2 as a possible D gene (5 bases). This CDR3 is built from 13 residues. Germline V lookup: CDR1 SQVTM, CDR2 ANQGSEA. V lost 6 bases and J lost 3, with 15 bases in between. The CDR3: CSVSGKHSYEQYF. The DNA of the CDR3 is TGCAGCGTCTCCGGGAAGCACAGCTACGAGCAGTACTTC.

In its sample, this clone was seen a few times. The genes are TRBV28 and TRBJ1-2; 7 positions agree with TRBD1. Germline loops: CDR1 MDHEN, CDR2 SYDVKM. This CDR3 contains 12 residues. J was trimmed by 8 bases and V by 5 bases; bases with no gene match: 5. In DNA, the CDR3 is TGTGCCAGCAGTCCTGACAGGGCGGGCTACACCTTC. Translated: CASSPDRAGYTF.

On this clone: Other DNA sequences in this sample translate to the same CDR3. This chain joins TRBV18 and TRBJ2-1; 12 positions agree with TRBD2. This CDR3 region has 15 residues. Germline trimming cut 2 bases from V and 9 bases from J; bases unmatched to any gene: 5. Germline V lookup: CDR1 KGHSH, CDR2 LQKENI. CDR3 loop: CASSPRLAGVGEQFF. The DNA of the CDR3 is TGTGCCAGCTCACCAAGACTAGCGGGAGTGGGTGAGCAGTTCTTC.

The chain recombines TRBV15 with TRBJ1-3; D is unclear. The V end was cut by 0 bases, the J end by 0 bases, with 15 bases between. Germline V gene data show CDR1 as LNHNV and CDR2 as YYDKDF (reference sequence). This CDR3 region has 18 residues. The CDR3 coding sequence is TGTGCCACCAGCAGAGAGCCCGGCAGGTCCAGCTCTGGAAACACCATATATTTT. It translates to CATSREPGRSSSGNTIYF.

A remark on this clone: The sample carries other DNA sequences with the same CDR3. V usage is TRBV2 and J usage is TRBJ2-7, with D unclear. Looked up from germline, CDR1 is SNHLY and CDR2 is FYNNEI. The CDR3 runs to 11 residues. The V end was cut by 6 bases, the J end by 2 bases, with 5 bases between. CDR3 in amino acids: CASSKAYEQYF. CDR3 in DNA: TGTGCCAGCAGCAAAGCCTACGAGCAGTACTTC.

The chain employs TRBV6-6 and TRBJ1-3; D perhaps matches TRBD1 (5 bases). Trimming pared 5 bases from V and 1 base from J, leaving 15 bases between. Germline V lookup: CDR1 MNHNY, CDR2 SVGAGI (reference sequence). This CDR3 is 16 amino acids long. CDR3 residues: CASSTPIQGSGNTIYF. DNA for the CDR3: TGTGCCAGCAGTACTCCAATTCAGGGTTCTGGAAACACCATATATTTT.

CDR3 nucleotide sequence: TGTGCCAGCAGTCAGGGAGGTTTTGAGACCCAGTACTTC. Translating gives CASSQGGFETQYF. The chain has TRBV28 and TRBJ2-5; possibly TRBD2 for D (6 bases). The length of the CDR3 is 13 residues. V dropped 5 bases and J dropped 5 bases, with 12 bases sitting between them. Germline lookup yields CDR1 MDHEN and CDR2 SYDVKM.

Only one count was recorded for this clone. This chain connects TRBV9 to TRBJ2-3, with D tentatively TRBD2 (6 bases). Trimming cost V 1 base and J 2 bases, with 14 bases left between them. Germline V gives CDR1 SGDLS, CDR2 YYNGEE. The CDR3 sequence is 16 residues long. CDR3 coding DNA: TGTGCCAGCAGCGTATTGGCGGGAAGGGCCACAGATACGCAGTATTTT. It encodes CASSVLAGRATDTQYF. The full variable domain, its missing parts supplied by reference TRBV9 and TRBJ2-3, is DSGVTQTPKHLITATGQRVTLRCSPRSGDLSVYWYQQSLDQGLQFLIQYYNGEERAKGNILERFSAQQFPDLHSELNLSSLELGDSALYFCASSVLAGRATDTQYFGPGTRLTVL.

The chain recombines TRBV6-6 with TRBJ2-7, with D perhaps matching TRBD2 (5 bases). The CDR3 has 14 amino acids. In germline, CDR1 is MNHNY, CDR2 SVGAGI (reference sequence). Trimming took off 8 bases at V and 4 bases at J, with 18 bases between the two ends. CDR3 coding DNA: TGTGCCAGCCGAGAGCCAAGCGGTATTTACGAGCAGTACTTC. Amino acid sequence: CASREPSGIYEQYF.

The count of this clone is one. The V and J genes are TRBV11-2 and TRBJ1-2; maybe TRBD1 (5 bases). The V end lost 5 bases, the J end lost 8 bases, and 27 bases lay between the germline ends. This CDR3 is built from 17 residues. Germline loops: CDR1 SGHAT, CDR2 FQNNGV. The CDR3 protein is CASSENPTVGPLDGYTF. The CDR3 coding sequence is TGTGCCAGCAGCGAAAACCCGACCGTGGGGCCCCTAGACGGCTACACCTTC.

The rearrangement uses TRBV6-5 and TRBJ2-3, with 11 bases aligning to TRBD2. This CDR3 contains 15 residues. J was trimmed by 0 bases and V by 6 bases; bases with no gene match: 2. CDR1 and CDR2 from the germline V gene are MNHEY and SVGAGI. CDR3 in amino acids: CASRTSGMSTDTQYF. The CDR3 coding sequence is TGTGCCAGCAGGACTAGCGGGATGAGCACAGATACGCAGTATTTT.

This chain links TRBV7-7 with TRBJ2-7, with 7 positions matching TRBD1. V lost 5 bases to trimming and J lost 1 base; unmatched junction nucleotides: 5. CDR1 is SSHAT and CDR2 is FNYEAQ in the germline V gene (reference sequence). The CDR3 loop spans 14 amino acids. The CDR3 coding sequence is TGTGCCAGCAGCACAGGGGAAGGATCCTACGAGCAGTACTTC. This translates into CASSTGEGSYEQYF.

This chain links TRBV2 with TRBJ1-5; tentatively, D is TRBD1 (5 bases). The CDR3 runs to 13 residues. Between the trimmed V and J ends, which lost 7 bases and 0 bases, there was a span of 7 bases. Germline values: CDR1 SNHLY, CDR2 FYNNEI. CDR3 sequence reads: CASKGISNQPQHF. CDR3 in DNA: TGTGCCAGCAAGGGGATTAGCAATCAGCCCCAGCATTTT.

The J gene is TRBJ2-2, the V gene TRBV9, with TRBD1 identical over 9 bases. Trimming at V came to 4 bases and at J to 1 base, leaving 2 bases not matched to a gene. CDR1 and CDR2 from the germline V gene are SGDLS and YYNGEE. The CDR3 extends over 15 amino acids. CDR3 bases: TGTGCCAGCAGCATGACAGGGGGGAACACCGGGGAGCTGTTTTTT. Its protein product is CASSMTGGNTGELFF.

The V gene is TRBV30, the J gene TRBJ2-2, with no clear D. V was trimmed by 4 bases and J by 2 bases, leaving 11 bases between them. In germline, CDR1 is GTSNPN, CDR2 SVGIG (reference sequence). This CDR3 is built from 14 residues. The CDR3 spells CAWTWRSNTGELFF. CDR3 DNA: TGTGCCTGGACGTGGCGGAGCAACACCGGGGAGCTGTTTTTT.

The rearrangement uses TRBV7-2 and TRBJ1-5; D unclear. The CDR3 totals 14 residues. V lost 0 bases, J lost 9 bases, and 12 bases lay in between. In germline, CDR1 is SGHTA, CDR2 FQGNSA. CDR3 DNA: TGTGCCAGCAGCTTAGCTGGCGGAGCGGGGCCCCAGCATTTT. It translates to CASSLAGGAGPQHF. The full variable domain, with the rest looked up from reference TRBV7-2 and TRBJ1-5, is GAGVSQSPSNKVTEKGKDVELRCDPISGHTALYWYRQSLGQGLEFLIYFQGNSAPDKSGLPSDRFSAERTGGSVSTLTIQRTQQEDSAVYLCASSLAGGAGPQHFGDGTRLSIL.

This clone was detected only once. The J gene is TRBJ2-7, the V gene TRBV5-1; D is undetermined. Germline V gene data show CDR1 as SGHRS and CDR2 as YFSETQ. The CDR3 runs 14 residues. V lost 1 base and J lost 2, with 10 bases in between. The CDR3 region has the DNA TGCGCCAGCAGCTTGTCCGGACCCACCTACGAGCAGTACTTC. It yields the protein CASSLSGPTYEQYF.

V and J are TRBV4-2 and TRBJ1-5; no clear D. Trimming removed 0 bases at V and 4 bases at J, with 10 bases between. The CDR3 runs 15 residues. Germline loops: CDR1 LGHNA, CDR2 YNFKEQ. CDR3 region: CASSQDRELNQPQHF. The CDR3 coding sequence is TGTGCCAGCAGCCAAGATAGGGAACTAAATCAGCCCCAGCATTTT.

The rearrangement uses TRBV9 and TRBJ1-4, with D possibly being TRBD1 (6 bases). Trimming stripped 4 bases from V and 0 bases from J, with 13 bases between. Germline lookup yields CDR1 SGDLS and CDR2 YYNGEE. This CDR3 contains 16 residues. The CDR3 loop reads CASSRQAPSTNEKLFF. CDR3 sequence (DNA): TGTGCCAGCAGCAGACAGGCCCCCTCAACTAATGAAAAACTGTTTTTT. The complete variable domain, with remaining parts taken from reference TRBV9 and TRBJ1-4, reads DSGVTQTPKHLITATGQRVTLRCSPRSGDLSVYWYQQSLDQGLQFLIQYYNGEERAKGNILERFSAQQFPDLHSELNLSSLELGDSALYFCASSRQAPSTNEKLFFGSGTQLSVL.

The V gene is TRBV18, the J gene TRBJ2-7, with a weak D call TRBD2 (5 bases). CDR1 is KGHSH, CDR2 LQKENI, per germline. Trimming shortened V by 6 bases and J by 3 bases, and 15 bases separated the two germline ends. CDR3 length: 14 amino acids. CDR3 region: CASSRRTGLYEQYF. The DNA of the CDR3 is TGTGCCAGCTCGCGTAGGACTGGCCTCTACGAGCAGTACTTC.